This entry describes one TCR beta chain. The record originates from a study of blood T cell repertoires in COVID-19. Study-wide context: Samples of COVID-19 (acute and convalescent) were obtained from the United States, Italy and Spain.

This CDR3 contains 14 residues. Trimming left V 4 bases short and J 8 bases short, with 15 bases between. Germline CDR1 is SGHRS and CDR2 is YFSETQ. Per the authors' pipeline: Amplification with reference gene primers provided the estimates of nucleated cell counts. Some clones are missing from TCRdb's copy, which holds only in-frame ones; the method was immunoSEQ multiplex PCR. Clonal size and the V and J genes are those of that table, whereas D and trimming came from the DNA. The sample shows about 80,000 clones, roughly four fifths of them seen only once. Sequencing was carried out using peripheral blood. This sequence was found in a human donor in a cohort sampled during active COVID-19. The chain uses TRBV5-1 and TRBJ2-2, with TRBD2 as a possible D gene (6 bases). The CDR3 here is CASSPLWGGGELFF. CDR3 in DNA: TGCGCCAGCAGCCCATTATGGGGAGGTGGGGAGCTGTTTTTT.